This T cell receptor (beta chain) was captured by sequencing in a study of CD8 T cells in Susac syndrome. TCR beta was sequenced from blood CD8+ and CD4+ T cells. Reverse transcription of about 0.45 to 1 ug RNA was carried out with random hexamers. MiXCR, run by TCRdb on the immunoSEQ multiplex PCR reads, gives a single entry per CDR3 protein. The sample lists some 95,000 distinct CDR3 sequences; around 93% were seen once. Points on this clonotype: The junction differs from germline at one of its ends, possibly a read error.

This receptor was identified in a human donor in good health. The sequencing input was CD8+ T cells from PBMCs.

CDR3 nucleotides: TGTGCCAGCAGTTTGGGACTAGCGTACTACGAGCAGTACTTC. Protein sequence: CASSLGLAYYEQYF. The chain is built from TRBV5-6 and TRBJ2-7; 10 bases map to TRBD2. The CDR3 length is 14 residues. In germline, CDR1 is SGHDT, CDR2 YYEEEE.